A single sample is the source of the 18 T cell receptor beta chains below, sequenced in a study of identical twins listed by TCRdb under 2016. To prepare the library, 5' RACE was applied. The listed sequencing device is Illumina HiSeq 2000. Through fastp at Q25 and MiXCR, TCRdb rebuilt clones from the public reads, retaining in-frame beta chains. Records with the same CDR3 protein are collapsed into one entry carrying the most frequent genes and DNA. Here the sample has about 570,000 distinct CDR3 sequences; just under 10% occur a single time. 2.5% to 3.5% of the sample is in the top ten clones. These data were likewise used in another study, on yellow fever vaccine responses in identical twins.

Sequences were obtained from PBMCs. All receptors derive from a woman under 30 in good health.

This chain uses TRBV4-2 with TRBJ2-7, with unresolved D. The germline gives CDR1 LGHNA, CDR2 YNFKEQ. This CDR3 spans 15 amino acids. The V end was cut by 1 base, the J end by 1 base, with 11 bases between. The CDR3 DNA is TGTGCCAGCAGCCAAGCAGCTCTCCGTTCCTACGAGCAGTACTTC. Translating it yields CASSQAALRSYEQYF.

This rearrangement joins TRBV6-1 to TRBJ2-1; 8 positions match TRBD1. This CDR3 region has 14 residues. V was pared by 5 bases and J by 10 bases, with 10 bases of the junction left unmatched. The V gene's germline CDR1 is MNHNS and CDR2 SASEGT. CDR3 sequence: CASSRQGSGSEQFF. The CDR3 region has the DNA TGTGCCAGCAGTAGACAGGGGTCGGGGTCGGAGCAGTTCTTC.

This chain links TRBV7-9 with TRBJ2-1; 9 nucleotides align to TRBD1. The CDR3 spans 17 residues. Unmatched junction bases numbered 16, after V lost 5 bases and J lost 8 bases. Germline CDR1 and CDR2: SEHNR and FQNEAQ (reference sequence). CDR3 in DNA: TGTGCCAGCAGCCACTCCGGGACAGGGATATACTCGGATGAGCAGTTCTTC. Translating it yields CASSHSGTGIYSDEQFF.

The chain carries TRBV12-3 or TRBV12-4 and TRBJ2-1; 11 bases are shared with TRBD2. The V and J ends lost 5 bases and 8 bases, in that order; junction bases with no gene match: 8. The length of the CDR3 is 15 residues. This chain's CDR3 is CASSVSGRAGDEQFF. The CDR3 nucleotides read TGTGCCAGCAGTGTTAGCGGGAGGGCCGGGGATGAGCAGTTCTTC.

This clonotype appeared a few times. This rearrangement joins TRBV7-9 to TRBJ2-1, with D tentatively TRBD2 (6 bases). V gave up 1 base and J gave up 7 bases, with 14 bases separating them. Looked up from germline, CDR1 is SEHNR and CDR2 is FQNEAQ (reference sequence). The length of the CDR3 is 15 residues. The CDR3 region is CASSLGLGSGNEQFF. In nucleotides, the CDR3 is TGTGCCAGCAGCTTAGGGCTCGGGAGTGGTAATGAGCAGTTCTTC.

The genes are TRBV20-1 and TRBJ2-7; D tentatively reads TRBD1 or TRBD2 (6 bases each). The CDR3 spans 14 residues. V lost 0 bases and J lost 5, with 14 bases in between. The germline gives CDR1 DFQATT, CDR2 SNEGSKA (reference sequence). Here the CDR3 DNA reads TGCAGTGCTAGAGAGGGGGCGGGGCGCCACGAGCAGTACTTC. It encodes CSAREGAGRHEQYF.

This rearrangement joins TRBV6-5 to TRBJ1-1; D is ambiguous. Deletions cut 2 bases from V and 2 bases from J, with 9 bases between. Germline CDR1 and CDR2: MNHEY and SVGAGI. The CDR3 is 14 amino acids. In DNA, the CDR3 is TGTGCCAGCAGTTACCAGCCTTACAACACTGAAGCTTTCTTT. Its translation is CASSYQPYNTEAFF.

This clonotype has ten or more counts. The rearrangement links TRBV6-5 to TRBJ2-2; D is undetermined. CDR3 length equals 14 residues. Per germline, CDR1 MNHEY and CDR2 SVGAGI. V shed 0 bases and J shed 5 bases, with 7 bases lying between them. CDR3 nucleotide sequence: TGTGCCAGCAGTTACTCGCGAGGAACCGGGGAGCTGTTTTTT. Translated, it gives CASSYSRGTGELFF.

The chain links TRBV20-1 to TRBJ2-5; tentative D call: TRBD2 (6 bases). The CDR3 runs to 14 residues. The V gene lost 3 bases and the J gene lost 4 bases, with 15 bases spanning the gap. Germline lookup yields CDR1 DFQATT and CDR2 SNEGSKA (reference sequence). This CDR3 is CSASSLAGIETQYF. For the CDR3, the DNA is TGCAGTGCTAGTAGTCTGGCGGGGATAGAGACCCAGTACTTC.

The chain is built from TRBV9 and TRBJ2-1; D possibly corresponds to TRBD2 (5 bases). CDR3 size: 15 residues. Germline CDR1 is SGDLS and CDR2 is YYNGEE. Trimming removed 0 bases at V and 1 base at J, with 8 bases between. The CDR3 DNA follows: TGTGCCAGCAGCGTAGGGGAGTTGTCCTACAATGAGCAGTTCTTC. Translation: CASSVGELSYNEQFF.

The rearrangement links TRBV7-9 to TRBJ1-1, with TRBD1 as a possible D gene (6 bases). The V and J ends lost 4 bases and 6 bases respectively, with 18 bases between them. CDR1 SEHNR and CDR2 FQNEAQ come from the germline V gene (reference sequence). The CDR3 totals 15 residues. CDR3 region: CASSSDRKQGSEAFF. The CDR3 DNA reads TGTGCCAGCAGCTCAGACAGGAAACAGGGTTCTGAAGCTTTCTTT.

The CDR3 DNA sequence: TGTGCCACCAGCAGAAGACGGGTATACAATGAGCAGTTCTTC. Protein product: CATSRRRVYNEQFF. The chain has TRBV15 and TRBJ2-1, with D hard to call. The V end was cut by 2 bases, the J end by 4 bases, with 9 bases between. The germline CDR1 and CDR2 sequences are LNHNV and YYDKDF (reference sequence). The CDR3 runs to 14 residues.

This clonotype has only a few counts. This chain joins TRBV20-1 and TRBJ2-7, with D perhaps matching TRBD2 (5 bases). Deletions cut 0 bases from V and 4 bases from J, with 16 bases between. This CDR3 spans 15 amino acids. The germline V gene encodes CDR1 DFQATT and CDR2 SNEGSKA (reference sequence). DNA for the CDR3: TGCAGTGCTAGAGATGGGGAGACTATAACTTACGAGCAGTACTTC. This sequence encodes CSARDGETITYEQYF.

In its sample, this clonotype was seen many times. This sequence joins TRBV12-3 or TRBV12-4 and TRBJ1-1; D might be TRBD1 (5 bases). V was pared by 7 bases and J by 1 base, with 16 bases between. There are 15 residues in the CDR3. CDR3 bases: TGTGCCAGCACGCGATTCCAAGGACAGAACACTGAAGCTTTCTTT. Translated, it gives CASTRFQGQNTEAFF.

This clonotype showed up many times. This sequence joins TRBV6-2 or TRBV6-3 and TRBJ2-1, with 7 bases aligning to TRBD2. CDR1 is MNHEY, CDR2 SVGEGT, per germline. V trimming: 8 bases; J trimming: 5 bases; junction bases outside the gene matches: 6. CDR3 length equals 13 residues. The CDR3 DNA follows: TGTGCCAGCTCTGCGGGAGTAGACAATGAGCAGTTCTTC. It is translated as CASSAGVDNEQFF.

This clonotype has at least ten counts. The chain couples TRBV5-6 to TRBJ2-5, with 8 positions matching TRBD2. CDR1 SGHDT and CDR2 YYEEEE come from the germline V gene. V gave up 4 bases and J gave up 1 base; unmatched junction bases: 6. This CDR3 comprises 15 residues. The CDR3 DNA reads as TGTGCCAGCAGCGCCTATAGCGGGATCCAAGAGACCCAGTACTTC. It translates to CASSAYSGIQETQYF.

This clonotype was seen ten or more times. A junction end diverges from the germline sequence, so it may reflect a read error. The genes are TRBV4-1 and TRBJ1-1; 7 bases are shared with TRBD1. The length of the CDR3 is 15 residues. The germline CDR1 and CDR2 sequences are MGHRA and YSYEKL. The CDR3 loop reads CASSEDRVRDTEAFF. In DNA, the CDR3 is TGCGCCAGCAGCGAAGACAGGGTTAGGGACACTGAAGCTTTCTTT.

The chain couples TRBV5-1 to TRBJ2-2; D remains unclear. Trimming took 1 base from V and 2 from J, leaving 15 bases between them. From germline, CDR1 is SGHRS and CDR2 YFSETQ. CDR3 size: 17 residues. CDR3 amino acids: CASSLRATGSNTGELFF. In DNA form, the CDR3 reads TGCGCCAGCAGCTTGCGCGCTACTGGCAGTAACACCGGGGAGCTGTTTTTT. The full variable domain, completed using reference TRBV5-1 and TRBJ2-2, is KAGVTQTPRYLIKTRGQQVTLSCSPISGHRSVSWYQQTPGQGLQFLFEYFSETQRNKGNFPGRFSGRQFSNSRSEMNVSTLELGDSALYLCASSLRATGSNTGELFFGEGSRLTVL.